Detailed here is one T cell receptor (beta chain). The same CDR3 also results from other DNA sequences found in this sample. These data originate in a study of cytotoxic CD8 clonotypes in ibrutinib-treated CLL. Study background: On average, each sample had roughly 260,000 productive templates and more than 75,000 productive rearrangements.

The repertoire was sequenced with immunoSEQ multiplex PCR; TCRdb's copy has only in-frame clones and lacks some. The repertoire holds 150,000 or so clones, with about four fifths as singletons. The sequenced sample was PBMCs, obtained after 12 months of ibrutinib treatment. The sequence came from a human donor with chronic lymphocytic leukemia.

CDR3 bases: TGTGCCAGCTCAGGGGGGCCCTACAATGAGCAGTTCTTC. Protein sequence: CASSGGPYNEQFF. The genes are TRBV2 and TRBJ2-1, with a tentative D call TRBD1 (7 bases). Trimming removed 8 bases from V and 2 bases from J, with 10 bases in between. Germline V gene data show CDR1 as SNHLY and CDR2 as FYNNEI. CDR3 length: 13 amino acids.